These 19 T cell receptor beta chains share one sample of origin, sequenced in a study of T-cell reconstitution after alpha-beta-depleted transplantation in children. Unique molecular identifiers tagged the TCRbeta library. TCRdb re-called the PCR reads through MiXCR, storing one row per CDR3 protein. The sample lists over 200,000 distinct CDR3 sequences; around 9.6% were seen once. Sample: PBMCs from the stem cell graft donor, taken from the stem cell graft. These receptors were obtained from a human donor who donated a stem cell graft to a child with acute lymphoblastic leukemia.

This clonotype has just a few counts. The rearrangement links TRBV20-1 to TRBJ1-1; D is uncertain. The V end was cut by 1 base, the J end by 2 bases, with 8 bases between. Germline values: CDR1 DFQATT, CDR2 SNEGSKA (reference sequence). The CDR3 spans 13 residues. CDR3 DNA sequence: TGCAGTGCTAGAGGGGAGAGCAACACTGAAGCTTTCTTT. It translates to CSARGESNTEAFF.

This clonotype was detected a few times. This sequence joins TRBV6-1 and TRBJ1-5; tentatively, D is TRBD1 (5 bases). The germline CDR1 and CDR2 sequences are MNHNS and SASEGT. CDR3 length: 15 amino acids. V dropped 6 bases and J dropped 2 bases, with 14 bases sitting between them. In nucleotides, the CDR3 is TGTGCCAGCAGGCCCCCAGGGTATGGCAATCAGCCCCAGCATTTT. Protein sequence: CASRPPGYGNQPQHF.

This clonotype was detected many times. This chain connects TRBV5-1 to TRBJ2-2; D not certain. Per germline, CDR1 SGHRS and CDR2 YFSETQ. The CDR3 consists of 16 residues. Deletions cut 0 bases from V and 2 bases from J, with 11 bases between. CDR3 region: CASSLETLENTGELFF. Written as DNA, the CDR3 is TGCGCCAGCAGCTTGGAGACACTCGAAAACACCGGGGAGCTGTTTTTT. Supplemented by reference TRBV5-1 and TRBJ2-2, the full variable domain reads KAGVTQTPRYLIKTRGQQVTLSCSPISGHRSVSWYQQTPGQGLQFLFEYFSETQRNKGNFPGRFSGRQFSNSRSEMNVSTLELGDSALYLCASSLETLENTGELFFGEGSRLTVL.

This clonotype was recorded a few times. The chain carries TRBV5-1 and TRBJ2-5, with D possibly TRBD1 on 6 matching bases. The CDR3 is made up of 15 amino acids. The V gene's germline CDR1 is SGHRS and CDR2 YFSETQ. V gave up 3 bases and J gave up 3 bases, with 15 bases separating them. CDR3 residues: CASSWLDRDEETQYF. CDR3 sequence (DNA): TGCGCCAGCAGCTGGTTGGACAGAGATGAAGAGACCCAGTACTTC.

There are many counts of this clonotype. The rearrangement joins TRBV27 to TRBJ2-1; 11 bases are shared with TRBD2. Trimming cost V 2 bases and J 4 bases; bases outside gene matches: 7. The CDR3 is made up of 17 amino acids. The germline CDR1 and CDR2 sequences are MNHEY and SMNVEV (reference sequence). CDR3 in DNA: TGTGCCAGCAGTTTAAGGCTAGCGGGGGGCAATTACAATGAGCAGTTCTTC. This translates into CASSLRLAGGNYNEQFF.

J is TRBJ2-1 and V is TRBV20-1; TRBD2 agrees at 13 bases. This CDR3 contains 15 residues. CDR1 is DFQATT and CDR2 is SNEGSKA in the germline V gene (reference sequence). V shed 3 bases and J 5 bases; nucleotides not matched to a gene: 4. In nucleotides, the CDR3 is TGCAGTGCTAGGAGGGGACTAGCGGGGAACAATGAGCAGTTCTTC. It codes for CSARRGLAGNNEQFF.

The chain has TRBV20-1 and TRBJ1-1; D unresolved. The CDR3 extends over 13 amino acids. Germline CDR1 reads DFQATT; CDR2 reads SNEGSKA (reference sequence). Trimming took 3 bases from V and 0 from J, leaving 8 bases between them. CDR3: CSASPLMNTEAFF. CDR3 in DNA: TGCAGTGCTAGCCCGCTAATGAACACTGAAGCTTTCTTT.

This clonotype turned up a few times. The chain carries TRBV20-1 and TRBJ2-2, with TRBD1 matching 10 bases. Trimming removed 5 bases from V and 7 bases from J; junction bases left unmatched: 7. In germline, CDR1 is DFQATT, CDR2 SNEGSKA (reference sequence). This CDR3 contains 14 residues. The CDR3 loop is CSASRTGGIGELFF. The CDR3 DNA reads TGCAGTGCTTCCCGGACAGGGGGAATCGGGGAGCTGTTTTTT.

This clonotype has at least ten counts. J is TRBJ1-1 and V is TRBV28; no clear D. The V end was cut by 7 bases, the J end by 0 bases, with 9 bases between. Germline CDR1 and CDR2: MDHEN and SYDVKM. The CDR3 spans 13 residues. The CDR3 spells CASNEDLNTEAFF. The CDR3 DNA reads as TGTGCCAGCAACGAGGATCTGAACACTGAAGCTTTCTTT.

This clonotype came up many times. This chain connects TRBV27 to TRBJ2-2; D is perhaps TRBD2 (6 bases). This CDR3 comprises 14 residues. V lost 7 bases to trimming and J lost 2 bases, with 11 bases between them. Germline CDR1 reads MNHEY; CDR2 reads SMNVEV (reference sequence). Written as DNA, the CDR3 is TGTGCCAGCAACCGGGCGGGAAACACCGGGGAGCTGTTTTTT. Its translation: CASNRAGNTGELFF.

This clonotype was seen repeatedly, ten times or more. Here the CDR3 reads CASSLFGGNTEAFF. In nucleotides, the CDR3 is TGTGCCAGCAGCTTATTCGGGGGGAACACTGAAGCTTTCTTT. The V call is TRBV11-2, the J call TRBJ1-1; maybe TRBD1 (5 bases). V gave up 2 bases and J gave up 1 base, with 8 bases separating them. Looked up from germline, CDR1 is SGHAT and CDR2 is FQNNGV. This CDR3 has 14 amino acids.

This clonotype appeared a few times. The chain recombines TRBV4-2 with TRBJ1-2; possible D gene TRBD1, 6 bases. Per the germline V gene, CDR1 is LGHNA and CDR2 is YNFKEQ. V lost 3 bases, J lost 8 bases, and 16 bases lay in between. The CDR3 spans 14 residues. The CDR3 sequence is CASSQDTGFGGYTF. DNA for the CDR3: TGTGCCAGCAGCCAGGATACAGGGTTTGGAGGCTACACCTTC.

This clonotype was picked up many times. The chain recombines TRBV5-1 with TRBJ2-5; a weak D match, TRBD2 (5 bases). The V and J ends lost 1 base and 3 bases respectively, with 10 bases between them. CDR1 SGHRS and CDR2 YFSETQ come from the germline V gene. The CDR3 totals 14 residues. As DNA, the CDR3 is TGCGCCAGCAGCTTGCGAGGGTACGAAGAGACCCAGTACTTC. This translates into CASSLRGYEETQYF. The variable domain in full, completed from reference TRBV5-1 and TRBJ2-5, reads KAGVTQTPRYLIKTRGQQVTLSCSPISGHRSVSWYQQTPGQGLQFLFEYFSETQRNKGNFPGRFSGRQFSNSRSEMNVSTLELGDSALYLCASSLRGYEETQYFGPGTRLLVL.

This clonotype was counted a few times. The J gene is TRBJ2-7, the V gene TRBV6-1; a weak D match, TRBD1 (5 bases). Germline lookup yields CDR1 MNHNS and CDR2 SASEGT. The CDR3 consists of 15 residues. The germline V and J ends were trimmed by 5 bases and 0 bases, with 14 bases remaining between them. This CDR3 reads CASSQKRQYSYEQYF. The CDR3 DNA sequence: TGTGCCAGCAGTCAGAAGAGACAGTACTCCTACGAGCAGTACTTC.

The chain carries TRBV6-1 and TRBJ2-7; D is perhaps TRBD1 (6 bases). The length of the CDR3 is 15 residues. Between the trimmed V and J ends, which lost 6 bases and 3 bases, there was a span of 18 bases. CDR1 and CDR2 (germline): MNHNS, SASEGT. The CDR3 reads CASSLDSARLYEQYF. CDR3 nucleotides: TGTGCCAGCAGCCTGGACAGCGCAAGACTCTACGAGCAGTACTTC.

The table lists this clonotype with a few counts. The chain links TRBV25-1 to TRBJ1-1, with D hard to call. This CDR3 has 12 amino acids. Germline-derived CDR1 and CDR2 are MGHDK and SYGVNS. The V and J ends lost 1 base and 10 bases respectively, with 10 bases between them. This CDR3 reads CASSELPGGAFF. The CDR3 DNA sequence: TGTGCCAGCAGTGAATTGCCTGGCGGAGCTTTCTTT.

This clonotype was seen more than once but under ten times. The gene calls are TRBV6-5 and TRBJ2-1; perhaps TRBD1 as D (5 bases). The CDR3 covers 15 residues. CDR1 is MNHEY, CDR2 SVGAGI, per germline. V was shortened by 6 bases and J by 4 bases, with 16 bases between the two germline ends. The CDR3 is CASRLDSFPYNEQFF. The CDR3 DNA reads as TGTGCCAGCAGGTTAGACAGTTTCCCATACAATGAGCAGTTCTTC.

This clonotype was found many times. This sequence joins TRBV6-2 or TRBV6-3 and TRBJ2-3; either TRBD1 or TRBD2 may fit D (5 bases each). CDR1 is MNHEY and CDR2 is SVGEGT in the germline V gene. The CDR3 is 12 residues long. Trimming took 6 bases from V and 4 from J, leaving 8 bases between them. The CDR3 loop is CASRRGADTQYF. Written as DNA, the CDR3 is TGTGCCAGCAGGAGAGGGGCAGATACGCAGTATTTT.

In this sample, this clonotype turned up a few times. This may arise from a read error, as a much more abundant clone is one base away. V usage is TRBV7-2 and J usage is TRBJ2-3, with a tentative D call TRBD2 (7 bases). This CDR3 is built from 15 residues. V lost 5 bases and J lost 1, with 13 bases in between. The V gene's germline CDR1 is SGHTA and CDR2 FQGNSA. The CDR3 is CASSPRGGGTDTQYF. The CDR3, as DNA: TGTGCCAGCAGCCCGAGGGGGGGGGGCACAGATACGCAGTATTTT.